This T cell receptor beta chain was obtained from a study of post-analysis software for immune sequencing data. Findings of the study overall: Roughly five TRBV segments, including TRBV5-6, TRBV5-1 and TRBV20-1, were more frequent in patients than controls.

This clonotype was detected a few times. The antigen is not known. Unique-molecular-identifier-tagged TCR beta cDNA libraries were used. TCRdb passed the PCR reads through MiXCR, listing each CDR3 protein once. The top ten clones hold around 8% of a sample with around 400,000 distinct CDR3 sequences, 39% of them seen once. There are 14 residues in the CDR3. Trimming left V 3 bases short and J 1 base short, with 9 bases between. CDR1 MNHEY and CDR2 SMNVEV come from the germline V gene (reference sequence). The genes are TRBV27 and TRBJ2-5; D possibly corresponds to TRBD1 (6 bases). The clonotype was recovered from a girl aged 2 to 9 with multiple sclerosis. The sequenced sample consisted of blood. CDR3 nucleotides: TGTGCCAGCAGTTTTACAGGGCGCCAAGAGACCCAGTACTTC. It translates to CASSFTGRQETQYF.